What follows describes a single TCR beta chain. Germline CDR1 MGHRA, CDR2 YSYEKL. The CDR3 sequence is 15 residues long. V was clipped by 0 bases and J by 7 bases, with 16 bases between them. These data belong to a study of blood T cell repertoires in COVID-19. Across the study: Both acute and convalescent COVID-19 samples were obtained from the United States, Italy and Spain.

This table comes from immunoSEQ multiplex PCR, and its TCRdb copy is limited to in-frame clones, with some not included. The sample lists roughly 120,000 clones, approximately 90% occurring once. The chain uses TRBV4-1 and TRBJ2-7, with TRBD2 as a possible D gene (6 bases). The sequencing sample was made of peripheral blood. The receptor was isolated from a human donor in a cohort sampled during active COVID-19. In DNA, the CDR3 is TGCGCCAGCAGCCAAGATCTCCCCCGCGGGGAGGAGCAGTACTTC. Protein sequence: CASSQDLPRGEEQYF.